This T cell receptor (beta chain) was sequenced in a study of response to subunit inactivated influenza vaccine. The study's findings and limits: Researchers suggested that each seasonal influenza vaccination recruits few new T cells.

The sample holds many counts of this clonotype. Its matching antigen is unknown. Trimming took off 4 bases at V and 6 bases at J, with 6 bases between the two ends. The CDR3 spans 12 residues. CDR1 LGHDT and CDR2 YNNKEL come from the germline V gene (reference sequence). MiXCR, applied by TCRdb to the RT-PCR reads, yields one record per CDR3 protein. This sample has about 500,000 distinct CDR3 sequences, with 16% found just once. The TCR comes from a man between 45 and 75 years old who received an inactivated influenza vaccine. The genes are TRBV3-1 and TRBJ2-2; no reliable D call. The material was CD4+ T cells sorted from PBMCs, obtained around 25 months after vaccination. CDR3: CASSPPPGELFF. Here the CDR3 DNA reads TGTGCCAGCAGCCCTCCTCCCGGGGAGCTGTTTTTT.